Listed here are 21 T cell receptor beta chains from one sample, sequenced in a study of OX40 agonist ivuxolimab in advanced cancers. Method: immunoSEQ multiplex PCR; TCRdb's copy keeps in-frame clones and lacks some. This table has under 95,000 clones, around 83% appearing once. Sample: CD4+ or CD8+ T cells sorted from blood, taken in a trial of the OX40 agonist ivuxolimab. Every receptor here comes from an adult with an advanced solid tumor such as melanoma, head and neck, liver or kidney cancer.

The V gene is TRBV6-6, the J gene TRBJ2-7; TRBD1 matches at 8 bases. Losses at the gene ends were 6 bases for V and 4 bases for J; bases not matched to a gene: 2. CDR3 length: 12 residues. The germline V gene has CDR1 MNHNY and CDR2 SVGAGI (reference sequence). This chain's CDR3 is CASSRQGYEQYF. CDR3 DNA sequence: TGTGCCAGCAGCCGACAGGGGTACGAGCAGTACTTC.

This clone came up once. The genes are TRBV2 and TRBJ1-6; tentatively, D is TRBD1 (6 bases). The ends were cut back, 7 bases at V and 6 bases at J, with 10 bases in the middle. The germline V gene has CDR1 SNHLY and CDR2 FYNNEI. This CDR3 comprises 13 residues. CDR3 sequence reads: CASTQGLNSPLHF. In nucleotides, the CDR3 is TGTGCCAGCACCCAGGGGCTTAATTCACCCCTCCACTTT.

This chain links TRBV5-1 with TRBJ2-3, with D tentatively TRBD2 (6 bases). Germline CDR1 is SGHRS and CDR2 is YFSETQ. The CDR3 consists of 14 residues. The ends were cut back, 4 bases at V and 6 bases at J, with 15 bases in the middle. The CDR3 region has the DNA TGCGCCAGCAGCGGGAGGCAGGCGCTTGATACGCAGTATTTT. This translates into CASSGRQALDTQYF.

This clone was recorded a few times. The sample has other DNA sequences that encode this CDR3 too. The gene calls are TRBV2 and TRBJ1-5; D ambiguous. The CDR3 spans 11 residues. Trimming removed 4 bases from V and 6 bases from J, with 4 bases in between. Germline CDR1 reads SNHLY; CDR2 reads FYNNEI. This chain's CDR3 is CASSVGQPQHF. DNA for the CDR3: TGTGCCAGCAGTGTTGGTCAGCCCCAGCATTTT.

This chain joins TRBV14 and TRBJ2-7; D possibly corresponds to TRBD1 (5 bases). Trimming left V 1 base short and J 4 bases short, with 17 bases between. The germline V gene encodes CDR1 SGHDN and CDR2 FVKESK. The CDR3 runs to 16 residues. The CDR3 spells CASSQGSAGHEYEQYF. The CDR3 DNA sequence: TGTGCCAGCAGCCAAGGGTCGGCAGGGCACGAATACGAGCAGTACTTC.

The chain has TRBV28 and TRBJ2-7; 7 nucleotides line up with TRBD2. Germline CDR1 and CDR2: MDHEN and SYDVKM. The CDR3 loop spans 15 amino acids. Trimming took 8 bases from V and 4 from J; bases not matched to a gene: 14. The CDR3 DNA is TGTGCCAGCTACTCCCCGGGACTAAAAGTTTACGAGCAGTACTTC. Translation: CASYSPGLKVYEQYF.

The chain uses TRBV6-6 and TRBJ2-1, with a tentative D call TRBD1 (5 bases). Germline loops: CDR1 MNHNY, CDR2 SVGAGI (reference sequence). Trimming cost V 7 bases and J 7 bases, with 14 bases left between them. The CDR3 is made up of 13 amino acids. The CDR3 sequence: CASTDGHLNEQFF. The CDR3, as DNA: TGTGCCAGCACCGATGGACATTTAAATGAGCAGTTCTTC.

V and J are TRBV6-1 and TRBJ2-7; 9 bases align to TRBD1. The CDR3 contains 15 residues. The germline CDR1 and CDR2 sequences are MNHNS and SASEGT. J gave up 2 bases and V 4 bases, and 6 bases lay outside the gene matches. CDR3 bases: TGTGCCAGCAGTGTACGGACAGGGGACACCTACGAGCAGTACTTC. Residues: CASSVRTGDTYEQYF.

The V and J genes are TRBV5-1 and TRBJ1-4; possible D gene TRBD1, 5 bases. The CDR3 is 15 amino acids. V was shortened by 2 bases and J by 7 bases, with 15 bases between the two germline ends. Looked up from germline, CDR1 is SGHRS and CDR2 is YFSETQ. CDR3 amino acids: CASSFTGDGSEKLFF. Here the CDR3 DNA reads TGCGCCAGCAGCTTCACCGGGGACGGGAGTGAAAAACTGTTTTTT.

This chain connects TRBV7-9 to TRBJ2-5; D is ambiguous. Trimming shortened V by 3 bases and J by 3 bases, and 8 bases separated the two germline ends. In germline, CDR1 is SEHNR, CDR2 FQNEAQ (reference sequence). There are 13 residues in the CDR3. CDR3 in amino acids: CASSLPHKETQYF. The CDR3 bases are TGTGCCAGCAGCTTGCCCCACAAAGAGACCCAGTACTTC.

A note on this clone: Additional DNA sequences in this sample encode the identical CDR3. V usage is TRBV5-1 and J usage is TRBJ2-7, with TRBD2 identical over 13 bases. V shed 3 bases and J 7 bases; nucleotides not matched to a gene: 13. The CDR3 sequence is 17 residues long. Per germline, CDR1 SGHRS and CDR2 YFSETQ. CDR3 sequence: CASSSMTSGRISKEQYF. CDR3 DNA sequence: TGCGCCAGCAGCTCAATGACTAGCGGGAGGATCAGTAAAGAGCAGTACTTC.

The V and J genes are TRBV6-6 and TRBJ2-1; 10 positions match TRBD2. Germline trimming cut 5 bases from V and 5 bases from J; bases unmatched to any gene: 3. Per germline, CDR1 MNHNY and CDR2 SVGAGI (reference sequence). The length of the CDR3 is 14 residues. The CDR3 DNA sequence: TGTGCCAGCAGTCGACTAGCGGGTAACAATGAGCAGTTCTTC. Translated, it gives CASSRLAGNNEQFF.

The J gene is TRBJ2-7, the V gene TRBV6-6; weak D call: TRBD2 (5 bases). Trimming removed 5 bases at V and 6 bases at J, with 8 bases between. The CDR3 is 11 residues long. Per the germline V gene, CDR1 is MNHNY and CDR2 is SVGAGI (reference sequence). CDR3 in amino acids: CASSEDSEQYF. DNA of the CDR3: TGTGCCAGCAGTGAGGACTCCGAGCAGTACTTC.

The genes are TRBV5-1 and TRBJ2-5; tentative D call: TRBD1 (6 bases). Per germline, CDR1 SGHRS and CDR2 YFSETQ. Trimming shortened V by 0 bases and J by 5 bases, and 14 bases separated the two germline ends. The CDR3 is made up of 15 amino acids. DNA of the CDR3: TGCGCCAGCAGCTTGGGGTACAGGGATGCGGAGACCCAGTACTTC. As protein: CASSLGYRDAETQYF.

This chain links TRBV19 with TRBJ1-1; D might be TRBD1 (5 bases). Per germline, CDR1 LNHDA and CDR2 SQIVND (reference sequence). The CDR3 loop spans 12 amino acids. V lost 5 bases, J lost 4 bases, and 8 bases lay in between. The CDR3 spells CASSHDSTEAFF. Here the CDR3 DNA reads TGTGCCAGTAGTCACGACAGCACTGAAGCTTTCTTT.

This chain joins TRBV19 and TRBJ2-7, with D uncertain. The CDR3 totals 13 residues. Trimming removed 3 bases from V and 2 bases from J, with 8 bases in between. Germline CDR1 is LNHDA and CDR2 is SQIVND (reference sequence). CDR3 sequence (DNA): TGTGCCAGTAGTATGAAGAAGACCTACGAGCAGTACTTC. Translation gives CASSMKKTYEQYF. The whole variable domain, filled in from reference TRBV19 and TRBJ2-7, reads DGGITQSPKYLFRKEGQNVTLSCEQNLNHDAMYWYRQDPGQGLRLIYYSQIVNDFQKGDIAEGYSVSREKKESFPLTVTSAQKNPTAFYLCASSMKKTYEQYFGPGTRLTVT.

This CDR3 reads CASSGLAGGGGETQYF. CDR3 nucleotides: TGTGCCAGCAGTGGACTAGCGGGAGGAGGTGGGGAGACCCAGTACTTC. The genes are TRBV25-1 and TRBJ2-5, with TRBD2 matching over 13 bases. The CDR3 spans 16 residues. V shed 4 bases, J shed 5 bases, and the junction held 7 bases outside the gene matches. Per germline, CDR1 MGHDK and CDR2 SYGVNS.

Written as DNA, the CDR3 is TGCGCCAGCAGCTTGACTAGCGGGTACTACGAGCAGTACTTC. Translated: CASSLTSGYYEQYF. The chain uses TRBV5-1 and TRBJ2-7, with 9 bases that match TRBD2. The CDR3 extends over 14 amino acids. V shed 1 base and J 3 bases; nucleotides not matched to a gene: 2. CDR1 is SGHRS and CDR2 is YFSETQ in the germline V gene.

The CDR3 region is CARAQGGSYEQYF. CDR3 DNA: TGCGCCAGGGCACAGGGGGGTTCCTACGAGCAGTACTTC. This sequence joins TRBV5-1 and TRBJ2-7; 8 bases are a match to TRBD1. CDR3 length: 13 residues. CDR1 and CDR2 (germline): SGHRS, YFSETQ. The V gene end was trimmed by 8 bases and the J gene end by 1 base; junction bases not matched to a gene: 5.

This clone was observed a single time. The gene calls are TRBV5-1 and TRBJ2-3; the match to TRBD2 covers 10 bases. V was clipped by 3 bases and J by 4 bases; unmatched bases: 5. The CDR3 covers 15 residues. CDR1 and CDR2 (germline): SGHRS, YFSETQ. CDR3 DNA: TGCGCCAGCAGCTGGAGCGGGAGGGTTGCAGATACGCAGTATTTT. Its protein product is CASSWSGRVADTQYF.

J is TRBJ1-2 and V is TRBV5-1, with D tentatively TRBD1 (5 bases). CDR1 SGHRS and CDR2 YFSETQ come from the germline V gene. V was cut by 2 bases and J by 7 bases, with 12 bases left in between. The length of the CDR3 is 13 residues. CDR3 in DNA: TGCGCCAGCAGCTTTCAGGGTCAGGGTGGCTACACCTTC. Amino acid sequence: CASSFQGQGGYTF.